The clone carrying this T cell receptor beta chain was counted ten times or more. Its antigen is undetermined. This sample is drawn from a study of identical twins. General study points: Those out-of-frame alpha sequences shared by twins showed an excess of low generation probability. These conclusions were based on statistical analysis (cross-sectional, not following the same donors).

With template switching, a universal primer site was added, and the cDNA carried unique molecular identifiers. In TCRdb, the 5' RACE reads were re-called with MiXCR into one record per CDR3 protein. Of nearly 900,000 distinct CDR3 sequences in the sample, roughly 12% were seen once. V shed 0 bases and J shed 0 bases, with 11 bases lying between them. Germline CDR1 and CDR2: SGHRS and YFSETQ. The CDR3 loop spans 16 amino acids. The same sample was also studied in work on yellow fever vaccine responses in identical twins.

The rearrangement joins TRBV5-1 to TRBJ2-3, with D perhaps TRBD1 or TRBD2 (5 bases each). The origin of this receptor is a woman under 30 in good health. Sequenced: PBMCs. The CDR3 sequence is CASSLAQGGSTDTQYF. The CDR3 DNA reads TGCGCCAGCAGCTTGGCCCAGGGCGGGAGCACAGATACGCAGTATTTT.